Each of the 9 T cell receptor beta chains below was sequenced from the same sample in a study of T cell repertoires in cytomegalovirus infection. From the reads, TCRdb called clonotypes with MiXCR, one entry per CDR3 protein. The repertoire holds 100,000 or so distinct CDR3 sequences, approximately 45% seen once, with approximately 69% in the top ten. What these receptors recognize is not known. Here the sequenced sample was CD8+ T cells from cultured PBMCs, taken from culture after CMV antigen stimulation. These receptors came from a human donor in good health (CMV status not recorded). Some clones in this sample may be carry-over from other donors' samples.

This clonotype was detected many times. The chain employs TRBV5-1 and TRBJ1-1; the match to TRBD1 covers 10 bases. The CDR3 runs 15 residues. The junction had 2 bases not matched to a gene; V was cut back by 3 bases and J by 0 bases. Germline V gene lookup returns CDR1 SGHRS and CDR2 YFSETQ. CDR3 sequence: CASSWDRGMNTEAFF. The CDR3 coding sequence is TGCGCCAGCAGCTGGGACAGGGGAATGAACACTGAAGCTTTCTTT.

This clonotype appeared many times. CDR3 nucleotide sequence: TGCGCCAGCAGCCAGGGGACTAGCGGGGGGGCGAATGAGCAGTTCTTC. It specifies CASSQGTSGGANEQFF. The rearrangement links TRBV4-1 to TRBJ2-1; 16 bases map to TRBD2. With V trimmed by 3 bases and J by 7 bases, 3 bases remained unmatched. From germline, CDR1 is MGHRA and CDR2 YSYEKL. CDR3 size: 16 residues.

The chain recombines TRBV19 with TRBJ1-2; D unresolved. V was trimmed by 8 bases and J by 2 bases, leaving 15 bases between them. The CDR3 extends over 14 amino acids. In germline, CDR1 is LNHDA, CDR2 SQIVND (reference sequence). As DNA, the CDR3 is TGTGCCAGTCAATGGGCCTATGCCAACTATGGCTACACCTTC. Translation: CASQWAYANYGYTF.

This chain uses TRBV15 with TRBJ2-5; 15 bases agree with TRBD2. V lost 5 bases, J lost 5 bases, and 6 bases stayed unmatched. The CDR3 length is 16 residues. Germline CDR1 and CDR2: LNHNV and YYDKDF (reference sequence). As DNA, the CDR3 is TGTGCCACCAGCTCGTGGACTAGCGGGGGGGCGGAGACCCAGTACTTC. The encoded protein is CATSSWTSGGAETQYF. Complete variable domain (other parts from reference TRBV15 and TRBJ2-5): DAMVIQNPRYQVTQFGKPVTLSCSQTLNHNVMYWYQQKSSQAPKLLFHYYDKDFNNEADTPDNFQSRRPNTSFCFLDIRSPGLGDTAMYLCATSSWTSGGAETQYFGPGTRLLVL.

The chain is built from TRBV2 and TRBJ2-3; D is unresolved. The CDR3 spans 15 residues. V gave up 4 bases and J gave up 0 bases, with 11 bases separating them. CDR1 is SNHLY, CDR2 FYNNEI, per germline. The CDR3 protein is CASSAPDVSTDTQYF. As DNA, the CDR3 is TGTGCCAGCAGTGCACCGGACGTTAGCACAGATACGCAGTATTTT.

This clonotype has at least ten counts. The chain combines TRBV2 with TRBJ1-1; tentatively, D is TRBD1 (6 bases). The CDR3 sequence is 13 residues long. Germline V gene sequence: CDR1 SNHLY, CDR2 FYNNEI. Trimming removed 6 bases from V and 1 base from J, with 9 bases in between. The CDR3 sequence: CASRPGQNTEAFF. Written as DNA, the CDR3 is TGTGCCAGCAGGCCGGGACAGAACACTGAAGCTTTCTTT.

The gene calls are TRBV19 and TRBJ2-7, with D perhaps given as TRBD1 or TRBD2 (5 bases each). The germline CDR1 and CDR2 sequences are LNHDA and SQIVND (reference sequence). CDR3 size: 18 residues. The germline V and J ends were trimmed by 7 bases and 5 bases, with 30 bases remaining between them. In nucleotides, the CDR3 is TGTGCCAGTACCCAAGTAGGGGACCGCTTTCCCAATACGAACGAGCAGTACTTC. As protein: CASTQVGDRFPNTNEQYF.

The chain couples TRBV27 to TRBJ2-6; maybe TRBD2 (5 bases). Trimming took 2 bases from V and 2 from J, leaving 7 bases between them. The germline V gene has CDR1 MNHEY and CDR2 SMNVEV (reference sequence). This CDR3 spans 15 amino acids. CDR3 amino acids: CASSLGRAGANVLTF. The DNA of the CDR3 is TGTGCCAGCAGTTTAGGGCGGGCTGGGGCCAACGTCCTGACTTTC. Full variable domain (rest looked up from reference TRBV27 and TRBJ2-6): EAQVTQNPRYLITVTGKKLTVTCSQNMNHEYMSWYRQDPGLGLRQIYYSMNVEVTDKGDVPEGYKVSRKEKRNFPLILESPSPNQTSLYFCASSLGRAGANVLTFGAGSRLTVL.

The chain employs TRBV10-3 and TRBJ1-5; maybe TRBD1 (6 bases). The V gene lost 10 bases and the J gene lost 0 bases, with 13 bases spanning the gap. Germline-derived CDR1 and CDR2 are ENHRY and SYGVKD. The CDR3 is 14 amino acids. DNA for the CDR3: TGTGCCACGACAGGTGATTATAGCAATCAGCCCCAGCATTTT. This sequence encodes CATTGDYSNQPQHF.